The 18 T cell receptor beta chains given below trace back to one sample, sequenced in a study of blood T cell repertoires in COVID-19. This table comes from immunoSEQ multiplex PCR, and its TCRdb copy is limited to in-frame clones, with some not included. The sample has some 260,000 clones, 88% seen once. The sequencing input was peripheral blood. All receptors derive from a woman aged 35 to 49 who had recovered from COVID-19.

The rearrangement links TRBV5-1 to TRBJ2-5; TRBD1 aligns across 7 bases. The CDR3 consists of 17 residues. The junction had 13 bases not matched to a gene; V was cut back by 4 bases and J by 1 base. Per germline, CDR1 SGHRS and CDR2 YFSETQ. The CDR3 here is CASSKRGQPGVQETQYF. CDR3 DNA: TGCGCCAGCAGCAAACGGGGACAGCCTGGGGTCCAAGAGACCCAGTACTTC.

The rearrangement links TRBV6-5 to TRBJ1-2; 8 bases are a match to TRBD1. Germline loops: CDR1 MNHEY, CDR2 SVGAGI. The CDR3 covers 15 residues. Germline trimming cut 1 base from V and 6 bases from J; bases unmatched to any gene: 7. CDR3 nucleotide sequence: TGTGCCAGCAGTTACTTGGGGGACAGGAGTAATGGCTACACCTTC. This translates into CASSYLGDRSNGYTF.

The chain recombines TRBV19 with TRBJ2-2; 7 bases fit TRBD1. Germline CDR1 and CDR2: LNHDA and SQIVND (reference sequence). CDR3 size: 13 residues. J lost 6 bases, V lost 6 bases, and 4 bases had no gene match. The CDR3 protein is CASRPTGSGELFF. The CDR3 nucleotides read TGTGCCAGTAGACCGACAGGGTCCGGGGAGCTGTTTTTT.

The J gene is TRBJ1-6, the V gene TRBV25-1; TRBD1 agrees at 7 bases. The germline V gene has CDR1 MGHDK and CDR2 SYGVNS. The CDR3 has 15 residues. V dropped 4 bases and J dropped 10; count of bases not matched to a gene: 10. The CDR3 protein is CASSARTGSGSPLHF. Here the CDR3 DNA reads TGTGCCAGCAGTGCCCGGACAGGCTCGGGGTCACCCCTCCACTTT.

The rearrangement joins TRBV7-9 to TRBJ1-4; TRBD1 might be the D (6 bases). The CDR3 loop spans 15 amino acids. The V end lost 1 base, the J end lost 5 bases, and 11 bases lay between the germline ends. CDR1 SEHNR and CDR2 FQNEAQ come from the germline V gene (reference sequence). The CDR3 reads CASSLGRGGNEKLFF. CDR3 bases: TGTGCCAGCAGCTTAGGGCGGGGGGGCAATGAAAAACTGTTTTTT.

In this sample, this clone turned up a few times. The chain links TRBV7-9 to TRBJ1-1; D is unclear. The germline gives CDR1 SEHNR, CDR2 FQNEAQ (reference sequence). This CDR3 is 14 amino acids long. The V gene lost 5 bases and the J gene lost 1 base, with 11 bases spanning the gap. The CDR3 nucleotides are TGTGCCAGCAGCCCCTCCCGTCGGAACACTGAAGCTTTCTTT. Translation: CASSPSRRNTEAFF.

In its sample, this clone was seen once. This rearrangement joins TRBV19 to TRBJ2-2; 8 bases map to TRBD2. The CDR3 is 16 amino acids. V lost 6 bases and J lost 5; bases outside the gene matches: 11. From germline, CDR1 is LNHDA and CDR2 SQIVND (reference sequence). CDR3 sequence reads: CASRGGLVPSTGELFF. Here the CDR3 DNA reads TGTGCCAGTAGGGGGGGACTAGTCCCCTCTACCGGGGAGCTGTTTTTT.

This clone was recorded only once. The rearrangement links TRBV6-2 or TRBV6-3 to TRBJ2-1; 12 bases agree with TRBD2. This CDR3 spans 14 amino acids. Germline assignment: CDR1 MNHEY and CDR2 SVGEGT. V trimming: 6 bases; J trimming: 12 bases; junction bases outside the gene matches: 9. CDR3 sequence: CASSPPASGRGQFF. The CDR3 nucleotides are TGTGCCAGCAGCCCCCCGGCTAGCGGGAGGGGGCAGTTCTTC.

The V and J genes are TRBV6-5 and TRBJ1-3; TRBD1 matches 9 bases. After removal of 5 bases from V and 8 bases from J, the junction contained 7 bases not matched to a gene. The germline V gene has CDR1 MNHEY and CDR2 SVGAGI. The CDR3 is 14 residues long. For the CDR3, the DNA is TGTGCCAGCAGTACCGGGACAGGGACGTACACCATATATTTT. It specifies CASSTGTGTYTIYF.

The V gene is TRBV4-3, the J gene TRBJ1-2, with 10 positions matching TRBD1. V shed 3 bases and J 7 bases; nucleotides not matched to a gene: 5. This CDR3 is built from 14 residues. The V gene's germline CDR1 is LGHNA and CDR2 YSLEER. The CDR3 bases are TGCGCCAGCAGCCAGACAGGGGGCTGGGGTGGCTACACCTTC. Its protein product is CASSQTGGWGGYTF.

The rearrangement links TRBV19 to TRBJ1-1, with TRBD1 matching over 9 bases. J was trimmed by 2 bases and V by 1 base; bases with no gene match: 2. Germline loops: CDR1 LNHDA, CDR2 SQIVND (reference sequence). The CDR3 runs 15 residues. The CDR3 nucleotides read TGTGCCAGTAGTATAGGGGACAGGGCCAACACTGAAGCTTTCTTT. It encodes CASSIGDRANTEAFF. The full variable domain, with the rest looked up from reference TRBV19 and TRBJ1-1, is DGGITQSPKYLFRKEGQNVTLSCEQNLNHDAMYWYRQDPGQGLRLIYYSQIVNDFQKGDIAEGYSVSREKKESFPLTVTSAQKNPTAFYLCASSIGDRANTEAFFGQGTRLTVV.

This chain uses TRBV5-1 with TRBJ2-3; 14 bases map to TRBD2. Germline V gives CDR1 SGHRS, CDR2 YFSETQ. V trimming: 0 bases; J trimming: 1 base; junction bases outside the gene matches: 1. The CDR3 length is 17 residues. CDR3 sequence reads: CASSLETSGRGTDTQYF. DNA of the CDR3: TGCGCCAGCAGCTTGGAGACTAGCGGGAGGGGCACAGATACGCAGTATTTT.

J is TRBJ2-7 and V is TRBV5-1; tentatively, D is TRBD1 (6 bases). This CDR3 contains 14 residues. Per the germline V gene, CDR1 is SGHRS and CDR2 is YFSETQ. V was pared by 0 bases and J by 6 bases, with 13 bases between. The CDR3 is CASSLAGTSAEQYF. The CDR3 nucleotides are TGCGCCAGCAGCTTGGCCGGGACATCAGCCGAGCAGTACTTC.

V and J are TRBV7-2 and TRBJ2-5; D unresolved. Trimming left V 5 bases short and J 1 base short, with 14 bases between. The CDR3 totals 15 residues. Germline assignment: CDR1 SGHTA and CDR2 FQGNSA. The chain's CDR3 is CASSPESRPQETQYF. Written as DNA, the CDR3 is TGTGCCAGCAGCCCAGAGTCTAGGCCCCAAGAGACCCAGTACTTC.

The chain has TRBV7-2 and TRBJ2-2, with TRBD2 identical over 7 bases. The trim removed 8 bases at V and 1 base at J, leaving 10 bases unmatched. Germline CDR1 SGHTA, CDR2 FQGNSA. CDR3 length: 16 residues. This CDR3 is CASQLAPTRNTGELFF. Here the CDR3 DNA reads TGTGCCAGCCAACTAGCGCCCACTCGGAACACCGGGGAGCTGTTTTTT.

This clone was detected only a few times. This chain joins TRBV21-1 and TRBJ2-1; the table's TRBD2 call for D was not verified on the DNA. TRBV21-1 is an annotated pseudogene. This CDR3 is 14 amino acids long. CDR3 region: CASSKRVPYNEQFF. DNA of the CDR3: TGTGCCAGCAGCAAACGGGTGCCCTACAATGAGCAGTTCTTC.

In its sample, this clone was seen a few times. The chain has TRBV9 and TRBJ2-7; the match to TRBD1 covers 9 bases. J lost 2 bases, V lost 4 bases, and 10 bases had no gene match. CDR3 length: 16 amino acids. CDR1 is SGDLS, CDR2 YYNGEE, per germline. CDR3 sequence (DNA): TGTGCCAGCAGCCCCAGTGGGACAGGGCCTACCTACGAGCAGTACTTC. Amino acids: CASSPSGTGPTYEQYF.

The V and J genes are TRBV5-6 and TRBJ1-2; D unresolved. The CDR3 is 15 amino acids. V dropped 1 base and J dropped 3 bases, with 13 bases sitting between them. Germline-derived CDR1 and CDR2 are SGHDT and YYEEEE. In nucleotides, the CDR3 is TGTGCCAGCAGCTTGAGGCGGGGTGAATACTATGGCTACACCTTC. The encoded protein is CASSLRRGEYYGYTF.